This T cell receptor beta chain was retrieved from a study of blood T cell repertoires in COVID-19. Original handling: By means of reference gene primer amplification, nucleated cell counts were estimated. Assay: immunoSEQ multiplex PCR; the TCRdb copy retains only in-frame clones and omits some. V, J and clone size were drawn from that table, and D and trimming were deduced from the DNA. The sample includes 97,000 or so clones, around four fifths of them seen just once. Germline assignment: CDR1 SGHTA and CDR2 FQGNSA. With 2 bases removed from V and 7 bases from J, the gap between germline ends came to 5 bases. The CDR3 covers 11 residues.

The chain combines TRBV7-2 with TRBJ1-1; D not certain. The sample taken for sequencing was peripheral blood. This sequence was found in a man in his forties or fifties with active or convalescent COVID-19. CDR3 in DNA: TGTGCCAGCAGCTTATTCGGTGAAGCTTTCTTT. Its protein product is CASSLFGEAFF.